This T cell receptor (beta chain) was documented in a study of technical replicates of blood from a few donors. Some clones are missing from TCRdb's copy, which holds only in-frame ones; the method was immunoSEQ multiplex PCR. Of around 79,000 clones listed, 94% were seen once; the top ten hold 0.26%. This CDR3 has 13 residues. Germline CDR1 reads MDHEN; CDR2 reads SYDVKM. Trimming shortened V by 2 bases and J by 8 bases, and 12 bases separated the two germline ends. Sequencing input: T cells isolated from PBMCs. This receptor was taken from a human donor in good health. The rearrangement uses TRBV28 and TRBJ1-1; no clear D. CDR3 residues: CASSLNFRGEAFF. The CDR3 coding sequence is TGTGCCAGCAGTTTAAACTTTCGGGGAGAAGCTTTCTTT.